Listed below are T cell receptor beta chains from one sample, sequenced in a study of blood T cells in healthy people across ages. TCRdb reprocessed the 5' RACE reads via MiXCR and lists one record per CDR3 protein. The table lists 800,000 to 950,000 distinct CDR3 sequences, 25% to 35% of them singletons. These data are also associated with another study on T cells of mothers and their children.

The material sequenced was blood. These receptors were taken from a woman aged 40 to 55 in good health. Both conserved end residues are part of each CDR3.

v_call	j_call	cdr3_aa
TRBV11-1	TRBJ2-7	CASSPRGGVEVYEQYF
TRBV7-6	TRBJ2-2	CASSRQTFTNRELFF
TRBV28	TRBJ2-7	CASTLSGTNYEQYF
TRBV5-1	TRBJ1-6	CASSLIRGDGSPLHF
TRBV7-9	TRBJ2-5	CAGSLSSQQGGETQYF
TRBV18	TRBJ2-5	CASSRDRIYNEQYF
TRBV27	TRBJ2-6	CASSFGTGINSGANVLTF
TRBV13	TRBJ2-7	CASSPSQGFAYEQYF
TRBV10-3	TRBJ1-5	CAISDSDRGYQPQHF
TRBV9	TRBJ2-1	CASRPTSGIEQFF
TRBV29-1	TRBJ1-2	CSVDRTESYGYTF